The 25 T cell receptor beta chains presented below share a single source sample, sequenced in a study of blood T cells in healthy people across ages. The second PCR ran roughly 6 to 11 cycles with a sample-barcoded 5' primer and J-beta primers. A single record per CDR3 protein comes from TCRdb applying MiXCR to the 5' RACE reads. The sample consists of 1,500,000 or so distinct CDR3 sequences, 42% of them appearing once. The sequenced material came from blood. The source of these receptors is a woman aged 18 to 35 in good health.

This clonotype was picked up many times. The chain employs TRBV12-3 or TRBV12-4 and TRBJ2-1, with D hard to call. The CDR3 length is 11 residues. V lost 3 bases and J 13 bases, leaving 10 bases between the germline ends. The CDR3 loop is CASSLLPTQFF. DNA of the CDR3: TGTGCCAGCAGTTTGCTCCCAACCCAGTTCTTC.

A few counts support this clonotype. The gene calls are TRBV6-6 and TRBJ1-5; TRBD1 might be the D (5 bases). Germline V gives CDR1 MNHNY, CDR2 SVGAGI (reference sequence). CDR3 length: 13 residues. V lost 6 bases and J 6 bases, leaving 12 bases between the germline ends. DNA of the CDR3: TGTGCCAGCAGGCCTGACAGCGGTCAGCCCCAGCATTTT. It yields the protein CASRPDSGQPQHF.

This clonotype was seen a handful of times. J is TRBJ2-5 and V is TRBV3-1; D is uncertain. V was shortened by 0 bases and J by 9 bases, with 8 bases between the two germline ends. CDR1 and CDR2 from the germline V gene are LGHDT and YNNKEL (reference sequence). This CDR3 comprises 12 residues. The CDR3 protein is CASSQDRGAQYF. The DNA for the CDR3 is TGTGCCAGCAGCCAAGACCGTGGGGCCCAGTACTTC.

With respect to this clonotype: The junction and the germline gene differ at one end; a read error may be behind it. The chain employs TRBV27 and TRBJ2-5; D is tentatively TRBD1 or TRBD2 (6 bases each). The CDR3 extends over 15 amino acids. The germline CDR1 and CDR2 sequences are MNHEY and SMNVEV (reference sequence). CDR3 DNA: TGTGCCAGCAGTTTATTAGGAGGGGGGCAAGAGGCCCAGTACTTC. Amino acids: CASSLLGGGQEAQYF.

V and J are TRBV4-1 and TRBJ2-1; 8 bases line up with TRBD2. The V and J ends lost 4 bases and 0 bases, in that order; junction bases with no gene match: 5. The CDR3 runs to 16 residues. CDR1 and CDR2 (germline): MGHRA, YSYEKL. CDR3 loop: CASSLVLADSYNEQFF. As DNA, the CDR3 is TGCGCCAGCAGCCTGGTACTAGCGGACTCCTACAATGAGCAGTTCTTC.

The V and J genes are TRBV6-6 and TRBJ2-3, with 7 bases identical to TRBD2. V was pared by 0 bases and J by 3 bases, with 6 bases of the junction left unmatched. The CDR3 extends over 16 amino acids. Germline values: CDR1 MNHNY, CDR2 SVGAGI (reference sequence). The CDR3 region has the DNA TGTGCCAGCAGTTACTCTGGCGGGAGTGTAACAGATACGCAGTATTTT. Its protein product is CASSYSGGSVTDTQYF.

There are many counts of this clonotype. This rearrangement joins TRBV10-2 to TRBJ1-2; D is possibly TRBD1 (6 bases). The germline V and J ends were trimmed by 5 bases and 4 bases, with 14 bases remaining between them. The germline V gene has CDR1 WSHSY and CDR2 SAAADI. CDR3 size: 14 residues. The CDR3 region is CASSSGRQAYGYTF. The DNA of the CDR3 is TGCGCCAGCAGTTCAGGGAGACAGGCCTATGGCTACACCTTC.

There are a few counts of this clonotype. The CDR3 loop is CASNLPGPRAAEAFF. In DNA, the CDR3 is TGTGCCAGCAACCTTCCGGGGCCCCGGGCAGCTGAAGCTTTCTTT. This sequence joins TRBV7-9 and TRBJ1-1; TRBD1 is a possible D gene (5 bases). Trimming shortened V by 7 bases and J by 6 bases, and 21 bases separated the two germline ends. This CDR3 region has 15 residues. The germline V gene has CDR1 SEHNR and CDR2 FQNEAQ (reference sequence).

The chain employs TRBV21-1 and TRBJ2-4; TRBD1 is the table's D call, not checked against the DNA. The DNA end favors TRBJ2-5, so the J call may be wrong. TRBV21-1 is recorded as a pseudogene. The CDR3 is made up of 12 amino acids. CDR3 nucleotides: TGTGCCAGCAGAATGGGGGGGGAGACCCAGTACTTC. It codes for CASRMGGETQYF.

This clonotype was seen more than once but under ten times. The chain uses TRBV7-2 and TRBJ1-2; D is perhaps TRBD1 (5 bases). Germline CDR1 is SGHTA and CDR2 is FQGNSA. CDR3 size: 16 residues. V was clipped by 3 bases and J by 7 bases, with 21 bases between them. CDR3 sequence: CASSFVANQKGFGYTF. CDR3 coding DNA: TGTGCCAGCAGCTTTGTGGCGAACCAAAAGGGGTTTGGCTACACCTTC.

The J gene is TRBJ2-7, the V gene TRBV7-2; no firm D call. The germline V gene has CDR1 SGHTA and CDR2 FQGNSA. Deletions cut 0 bases from V and 3 bases from J, with 12 bases between. This CDR3 contains 15 residues. The CDR3: CASSLALGINYEQYF. DNA for the CDR3: TGTGCCAGCAGCTTAGCTTTAGGGATTAACTACGAGCAGTACTTC.

The chain employs TRBV7-2 and TRBJ2-4, with 10 bases fitting TRBD2. The trim removed 5 bases at V and 7 bases at J, leaving 5 bases unmatched. Germline CDR1 SGHTA, CDR2 FQGNSA. The CDR3 extends over 14 amino acids. The CDR3 DNA follows: TGTGCCAGCAGCCCGCGGACTAGCGGTAACATTCAGTACTTC. Its translation: CASSPRTSGNIQYF.

This clonotype was detected only a few times. CDR3 DNA sequence: TGTGCCAGCAGTGAAGAAGCGGACAGGGTAAACGGCTACACCTTC. Protein: CASSEEADRVNGYTF. This chain connects TRBV6-4 to TRBJ1-2, with 8 bases fitting TRBD1. J was trimmed by 8 bases and V by 3 bases; bases with no gene match: 11. The CDR3 has 15 residues. Per the germline V gene, CDR1 is MRHNA and CDR2 is SNTAGT.

The chain employs TRBV3-1 and TRBJ2-7; tentative D call: TRBD1 (6 bases). The CDR3 totals 14 residues. The germline V gene encodes CDR1 LGHDT and CDR2 YNNKEL (reference sequence). Trimming shortened V by 3 bases and J by 5 bases, and 14 bases separated the two germline ends. This chain's CDR3 is CASSQGNRVDEQYF. DNA for the CDR3: TGTGCCAGCAGCCAGGGTAACAGGGTGGACGAGCAGTACTTC.

The CDR3 region has the DNA TGCGCCAGCAGGAGCGGGGGGGCTCGGAATGAGCAGTACTTC. Encoded protein: CASRSGGARNEQYF. This sequence joins TRBV10-1 and TRBJ2-5; TRBD2 matches at 10 bases. The J segment lost 11 bases and the V segment lost 6 bases, leaving 12 bases of the junction unmatched. There are 14 residues in the CDR3. Germline lookup yields CDR1 WNHNN and CDR2 SYGVQD (reference sequence).

The V call is TRBV14, the J call TRBJ1-2, with no clear D. Germline CDR1 is SGHDN and CDR2 is FVKESK. With 2 bases removed from V and 4 bases from J, the gap between germline ends came to 23 bases. This CDR3 is 18 amino acids long. The CDR3: CASSQFHLSTQPTYGYTF. CDR3 bases: TGTGCCAGCAGCCAATTTCATCTATCCACTCAGCCCACCTATGGCTACACCTTC.

The genes are TRBV7-9 and TRBJ1-1; 9 nucleotides align to TRBD1. V was pared by 0 bases and J by 3 bases, with 5 bases of the junction left unmatched. Germline V gene sequence: CDR1 SEHNR, CDR2 FQNEAQ (reference sequence). This CDR3 contains 16 residues. CDR3: CASSLAGDREYTEAFF. The CDR3 DNA reads as TGTGCCAGCAGCTTAGCTGGGGACAGGGAATACACTGAAGCTTTCTTT.

The chain combines TRBV9 with TRBJ2-2; D call uncertain. Trimming left V 0 bases short and J 4 bases short, with 10 bases between. The CDR3 is 15 amino acids. Germline V gives CDR1 SGDLS, CDR2 YYNGEE. The CDR3 loop reads CASSVGTPSTGELFF. The CDR3 DNA reads TGTGCCAGCAGCGTAGGCACCCCGAGCACCGGGGAGCTGTTTTTT. Full variable domain (rest looked up from reference TRBV9 and TRBJ2-2): DSGVTQTPKHLITATGQRVTLRCSPRSGDLSVYWYQQSLDQGLQFLIQYYNGEERAKGNILERFSAQQFPDLHSELNLSSLELGDSALYFCASSVGTPSTGELFFGEGSRLTVL.

This clonotype was observed a few times. J is TRBJ2-1 and V is TRBV27; D call uncertain. The CDR3 has 12 amino acids. The germline gives CDR1 MNHEY, CDR2 SMNVEV (reference sequence). V was trimmed by 3 bases and J by 8 bases, leaving 8 bases between them. CDR3 in amino acids: CASSFVGDEQFF. CDR3 sequence (DNA): TGTGCCAGCAGTTTTGTGGGTGATGAGCAGTTCTTC.

The chain carries TRBV6-5 and TRBJ2-3; D gene uncertain. The CDR3 is 13 amino acids. Deletions cut 7 bases from V and 0 bases from J, with 8 bases between. Germline assignment: CDR1 MNHEY and CDR2 SVGAGI. The DNA of the CDR3 is TGTGCCAGCACCACCTATAGCACAGATACGCAGTATTTT. It translates to CASTTYSTDTQYF.

This clonotype was seen at least ten times. The chain has TRBV7-2 and TRBJ1-2; 9 positions match TRBD1. The CDR3 sequence is 14 residues long. Looked up from germline, CDR1 is SGHTA and CDR2 is FQGNSA. Trimming at V came to 5 bases and at J to 3 bases, leaving 4 bases not matched to a gene. CDR3 bases: TGTGCCAGCAGCCTCCGGACAGGGGACTATGGCTACACCTTC. It translates to CASSLRTGDYGYTF.

This clonotype appeared a few times. The V gene is TRBV6-6, the J gene TRBJ1-5; 7 bases line up with TRBD1. The junction had 7 bases not matched to a gene; V was cut back by 5 bases and J by 3 bases. Looked up from germline, CDR1 is MNHNY and CDR2 is SVGAGI (reference sequence). The CDR3 consists of 15 residues. This CDR3 reads CASSAQGYANQPQHF. In DNA form, the CDR3 reads TGTGCCAGCAGTGCACAGGGGTATGCCAATCAGCCCCAGCATTTT.

This clonotype was counted between two and nine times. The gene calls are TRBV19 and TRBJ2-7, with unresolved D. The CDR3 has 13 amino acids. Germline CDR1 and CDR2: LNHDA and SQIVND (reference sequence). Trimming removed 0 bases at V and 6 bases at J, with 9 bases between. The CDR3 DNA reads as TGTGCCAGTAGTATAGAGTGGTTTGGCGAGCAGTACTTC. This encodes CASSIEWFGEQYF. The full variable domain, in which reference TRBV19 and TRBJ2-7 provide the parts outside the CDR3, is DGGITQSPKYLFRKEGQNVTLSCEQNLNHDAMYWYRQDPGQGLRLIYYSQIVNDFQKGDIAEGYSVSREKKESFPLTVTSAQKNPTAFYLCASSIEWFGEQYFGPGTRLTVT.

Only a few counts were recorded for this clonotype. V and J are TRBV2 and TRBJ2-1; 14 bases are shared with TRBD2. V shed 3 bases and J 9 bases; nucleotides not matched to a gene: 4. CDR1 is SNHLY and CDR2 is FYNNEI in the germline V gene. This CDR3 spans 15 amino acids. This CDR3 is CASSDGGLAGVEQFF. CDR3 in DNA: TGTGCCAGCAGTGACGGGGGACTAGCGGGAGTTGAGCAGTTCTTC.

This clonotype was seen more than once but under ten times. The chain recombines TRBV20-1 with TRBJ1-2; D remains unclear. The CDR3 extends over 15 amino acids. The V gene lost 0 bases and the J gene lost 5 bases, with 16 bases spanning the gap. Germline V CDR1 and CDR2: DFQATT, SNEGSKA (reference sequence). For the CDR3, the DNA is TGCAGTGCTAGAGATTATGTTTCCGTGAAGTATGGCTACACCTTC. This gives the protein CSARDYVSVKYGYTF.